This TCR beta chain was documented in a study of blood T cell repertoires in COVID-19. At the level of the study: The United States, Italy and Spain supplied acute and convalescent COVID-19 samples.

In the source study's methods: Nucleated cell number was recorded as an estimate derived from reference gene primer amplification. This table comes from immunoSEQ multiplex PCR, and its TCRdb copy is limited to in-frame clones, with some not included. The D gene and trimming were derived from the DNA, and the V and J assignments and clone size from that table. The sample comprises under 140,000 clones, under 75% of which are singletons, and under 10% rests with the top ten. The sample consisted of peripheral blood. This TCR came from a woman in her sixties or seventies with acute or convalescent COVID-19.

CDR3 DNA sequence: TGTGCCACCAGCAGATCACAGGGCGTTTCGGAGACCCAGTACTTC. Its translation: CATSRSQGVSETQYF. The J gene is TRBJ2-5, the V gene TRBV15; D perhaps matches TRBD1 (6 bases). The germline V gene encodes CDR1 LNHNV and CDR2 YYDKDF (reference sequence). Trimming removed 2 bases at V and 5 bases at J, with 15 bases between. The CDR3 runs 15 residues.